This T cell receptor (beta chain) is drawn from a study of patients and donors after allogeneic stem cell transplantation. TCRdb recomputed calls from the RT-PCR reads with MiXCR, one row per CDR3 protein. The sample consists of over 130,000 distinct CDR3 sequences, 37% of them appearing once. This clonotype was seen only a few times. Sequencing was carried out using blood, either unsorted or a sorted T cell fraction (not recorded which). The receptor was isolated from a human donor who was either an allogeneic HSCT recipient or a stem cell or donor lymphocyte infusion donor (not recorded which). It is not recorded whose cells these are; they may come from a transplant donor.

CDR3 sequence: CASSQIGLRTGMGNTEAFF. CDR3 in DNA: TGCGCCAGCAGCCAAATTGGGTTGCGGACAGGGATGGGGAACACTGAAGCTTTCTTT. J is TRBJ1-1 and V is TRBV4-1; 8 bases fit TRBD1. V lost 2 bases to trimming and J lost 1 base; unmatched junction nucleotides: 15. Germline values: CDR1 MGHRA, CDR2 YSYEKL. CDR3 size: 19 residues.